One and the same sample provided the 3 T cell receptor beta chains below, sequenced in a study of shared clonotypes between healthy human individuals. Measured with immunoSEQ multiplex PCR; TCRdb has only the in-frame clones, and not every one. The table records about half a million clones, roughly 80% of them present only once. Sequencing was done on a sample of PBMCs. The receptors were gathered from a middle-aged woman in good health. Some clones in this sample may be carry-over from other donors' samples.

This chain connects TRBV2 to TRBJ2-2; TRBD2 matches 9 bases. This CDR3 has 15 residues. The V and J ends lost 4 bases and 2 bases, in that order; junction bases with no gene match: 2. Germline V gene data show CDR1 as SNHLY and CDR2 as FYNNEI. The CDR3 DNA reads TGTGCCAGCAGTGGGGGACTAGCTAACACCGGGGAGCTGTTTTTT. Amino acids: CASSGGLANTGELFF.

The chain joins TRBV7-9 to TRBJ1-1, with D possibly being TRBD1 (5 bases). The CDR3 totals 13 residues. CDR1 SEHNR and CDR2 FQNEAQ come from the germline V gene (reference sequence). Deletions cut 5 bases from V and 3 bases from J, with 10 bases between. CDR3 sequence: CASSLWDDTEAFF. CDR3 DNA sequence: TGTGCCAGCAGCCTGTGGGACGACACTGAAGCTTTCTTT.

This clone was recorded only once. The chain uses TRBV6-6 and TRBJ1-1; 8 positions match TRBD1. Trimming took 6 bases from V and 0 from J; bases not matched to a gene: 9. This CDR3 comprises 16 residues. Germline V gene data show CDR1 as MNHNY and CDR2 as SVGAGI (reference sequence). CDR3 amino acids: CASRGRQGSMNTEAFF. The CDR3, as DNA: TGTGCCAGCAGAGGTAGACAGGGGTCTATGAACACTGAAGCTTTCTTT.